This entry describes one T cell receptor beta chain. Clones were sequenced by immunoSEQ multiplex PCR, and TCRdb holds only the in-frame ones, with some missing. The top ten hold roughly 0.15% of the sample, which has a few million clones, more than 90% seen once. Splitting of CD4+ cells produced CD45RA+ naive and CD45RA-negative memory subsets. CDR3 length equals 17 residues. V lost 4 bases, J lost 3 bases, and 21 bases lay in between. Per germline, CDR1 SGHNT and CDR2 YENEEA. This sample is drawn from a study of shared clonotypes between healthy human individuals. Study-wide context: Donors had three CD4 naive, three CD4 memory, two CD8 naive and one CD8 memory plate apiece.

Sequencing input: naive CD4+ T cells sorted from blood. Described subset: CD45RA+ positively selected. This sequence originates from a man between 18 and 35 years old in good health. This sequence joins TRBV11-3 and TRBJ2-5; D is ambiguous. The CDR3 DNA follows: TGTGCCAGCAGCTCGCCCGCAGAACCCCACGAAAAAGAGACCCAGTACTTC. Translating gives CASSSPAEPHEKETQYF. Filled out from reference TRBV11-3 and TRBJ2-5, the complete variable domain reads EAGVVQSPRYKIIEKKQPVAFWCNPISGHNTLYWYLQNLGQGPELLIRYENEEAVDDSQLPKDRFSAERLKGVDSTLKIQPAELGDSAVYLCASSSPAEPHEKETQYFGPGTRLLVL.